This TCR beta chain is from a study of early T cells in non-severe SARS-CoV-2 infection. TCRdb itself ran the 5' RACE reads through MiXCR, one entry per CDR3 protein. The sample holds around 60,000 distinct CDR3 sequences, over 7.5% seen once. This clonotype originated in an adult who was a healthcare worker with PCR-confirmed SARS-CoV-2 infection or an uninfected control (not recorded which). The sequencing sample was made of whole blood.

CDR3 sequence (DNA): TGCGCCAGCAGCTTGGATCCCGGGACTAGCGGGAGGAAGACCTACGAGCAGTACTTC. Residues: CASSLDPGTSGRKTYEQYF. The rearrangement links TRBV5-1 to TRBJ2-7, with 15 bases aligning to TRBD2. Germline-derived CDR1 and CDR2 are SGHRS and YFSETQ. Trimming at V came to 0 bases and at J to 2 bases, leaving 9 bases not matched to a gene. The CDR3 covers 19 residues.